The 11 T cell receptor beta chains in this list originate from one sample, sequenced in a study of blood T cell repertoires in COVID-19. Using immunoSEQ multiplex PCR, the repertoire was profiled, and TCRdb retains in-frame clones only, with some absent. This table holds about 220,000 clones, 85% found once. Sequencing was done on a sample of peripheral blood. Receptor source: a woman in her 70s with COVID-19, enrolled during active disease.

The CDR3 nucleotides read TGTGCCAGCAGCTTACCCTTCCTCAATGAGCAGTTCTTC. Protein: CASSLPFLNEQFF. The chain uses TRBV7-2 and TRBJ2-1, with D unclear. The V gene's germline CDR1 is SGHTA and CDR2 FQGNSA. With 2 bases removed from V and 6 bases from J, the gap between germline ends came to 8 bases. CDR3 size: 13 residues. The entire variable domain, with the rest obtained from reference TRBV7-2 and TRBJ2-1, is as follows: GAGVSQSPSNKVTEKGKDVELRCDPISGHTALYWYRQSLGQGLEFLIYFQGNSAPDKSGLPSDRFSAERTGGSVSTLTIQRTQQEDSAVYLCASSLPFLNEQFFGPGTRLTVL.

V and J are TRBV5-1 and TRBJ2-1; 8 bases agree with TRBD1. The CDR3 covers 17 residues. Trimming cost V 0 bases and J 0 bases; bases outside gene matches: 5. Germline CDR1 is SGHRS and CDR2 is YFSETQ. The CDR3 DNA reads TGCGCCAGCAGCTTGGGGACAGGGTCAAGCTCCTACAATGAGCAGTTCTTC. Its protein product is CASSLGTGSSSYNEQFF. The whole variable domain, remainder taken from reference TRBV5-1 and TRBJ2-1, is KAGVTQTPRYLIKTRGQQVTLSCSPISGHRSVSWYQQTPGQGLQFLFEYFSETQRNKGNFPGRFSGRQFSNSRSEMNVSTLELGDSALYLCASSLGTGSSSYNEQFFGPGTRLTVL.

The rearrangement uses TRBV14 and TRBJ2-4; 9 nucleotides align to TRBD2. CDR1 is SGHDN, CDR2 FVKESK, per germline. Germline trimming cut 4 bases from V and 9 bases from J; bases unmatched to any gene: 19. CDR3 length: 18 residues. The CDR3 here is CASSRNMRGGRARSIQYF. CDR3 DNA: TGTGCCAGCAGCCGAAATATGAGAGGCGGGAGGGCTAGATCCATTCAGTACTTC.

V and J are TRBV9 and TRBJ2-7; 7 bases agree with TRBD2. CDR3 length equals 14 residues. Germline V gives CDR1 SGDLS, CDR2 YYNGEE. The J segment lost 1 base and the V segment lost 4 bases, leaving 5 bases of the junction unmatched. CDR3 sequence reads: CASSPIAGSYEQYF. For the CDR3, the DNA is TGTGCCAGCAGCCCTATAGCGGGTTCCTACGAGCAGTACTTC.

The CDR3 sequence is CASSGGLGRPNTGELFF. As DNA, the CDR3 is TGTGCCAGTAGTGGGGGGTTGGGGCGTCCGAACACCGGGGAGCTGTTTTTT. The chain combines TRBV19 with TRBJ2-2; TRBD2 is a possible D gene (6 bases). V was pared by 5 bases and J by 0 bases, with 16 bases between. This CDR3 spans 17 amino acids. CDR1 and CDR2 from the germline V gene are LNHDA and SQIVND (reference sequence).

In its sample, this clone was seen a few times. Additional DNA sequences in this sample encode the identical CDR3. The J gene is TRBJ1-1, the V gene TRBV19, with 11 bases fitting TRBD1. Germline V lookup: CDR1 LNHDA, CDR2 SQIVND (reference sequence). This CDR3 is built from 16 residues. Germline trimming cut 1 base from V and 4 bases from J; bases unmatched to any gene: 5. CDR3 region: CASSIGSGTGGTEAFF. The CDR3, as DNA: TGTGCCAGTAGTATAGGGTCAGGGACAGGGGGCACTGAAGCTTTCTTT.

This chain links TRBV19 with TRBJ1-6; D not resolved. Germline V CDR1 and CDR2: LNHDA, SQIVND (reference sequence). Trimming pared 3 bases from V and 5 bases from J, leaving 11 bases between. The CDR3 has 15 residues. The CDR3 DNA reads as TGTGCCAGTAGTATTGCGGGTGTAAATAATTCACCCCTCCACTTT. It encodes CASSIAGVNNSPLHF.

This clone turned up a few times. In DNA, the CDR3 is TGTGCCAGCAGTTTATCGGCCAGGCTCACTGAAGCTTTCTTT. This translates into CASSLSARLTEAFF. V gene TRBV27 combines with J gene TRBJ1-1; D unclear. Trimming shortened V by 0 bases and J by 4 bases, and 9 bases separated the two germline ends. Germline values: CDR1 MNHEY, CDR2 SMNVEV (reference sequence). The CDR3 contains 14 residues.

This sequence joins TRBV6-2 or TRBV6-3 and TRBJ1-2; D remains unclear. CDR3 length: 13 residues. Germline CDR1 and CDR2: MNHEY and SVGEGT. V was shortened by 6 bases and J by 9 bases, with 17 bases between the two germline ends. Written as DNA, the CDR3 is TGTGCCAGCAGCGTCCAGCGGCTGAGTAGCTACACCTTC. Its protein is CASSVQRLSSYTF.

The chain links TRBV5-6 to TRBJ2-3, with D hard to call. Trimming stripped 2 bases from V and 0 bases from J, with 7 bases between. Germline V gene data show CDR1 as SGHDT and CDR2 as YYEEEE. The CDR3 runs 14 residues. The CDR3 coding sequence is TGTGCCAGCAGCTTTGACGGGAGCACAGATACGCAGTATTTT. It codes for CASSFDGSTDTQYF.

V gene TRBV9 combines with J gene TRBJ2-7; 8 nucleotides match TRBD2. The V segment lost 2 bases and the J segment 5 bases; nucleotides outside the gene matches: 9. This CDR3 has 15 residues. Germline assignment: CDR1 SGDLS and CDR2 YYNGEE. CDR3 amino acids: CASSVLSGSRNEQYF. CDR3 nucleotides: TGTGCCAGCAGCGTGCTAAGCGGGAGTCGAAACGAGCAGTACTTC. The variable domain in full, with the rest retrieved from reference TRBV9 and TRBJ2-7, is DSGVTQTPKHLITATGQRVTLRCSPRSGDLSVYWYQQSLDQGLQFLIQYYNGEERAKGNILERFSAQQFPDLHSELNLSSLELGDSALYFCASSVLSGSRNEQYFGPGTRLTVT.